One sample yielded the 9 T cell receptor beta chains listed below, sequenced in a study of blood T cell repertoires in COVID-19. Produced via immunoSEQ multiplex PCR; TCRdb's table is partial and in-frame only. The sample carries 200,000 to 250,000 clones, around 86% recorded once. Source material: peripheral blood. All receptors derive from a human donor in a cohort sampled during active COVID-19.

The chain uses TRBV30 and TRBJ2-3; TRBD1 aligns across 10 bases. In germline, CDR1 is GTSNPN, CDR2 SVGIG (reference sequence). The CDR3 spans 15 residues. J gave up 1 base and V 4 bases, and 5 bases lay outside the gene matches. The CDR3 region has the DNA TGTGCCTGGACCTCCGGGACAGGGGGCACAGATACGCAGTATTTT. This encodes CAWTSGTGGTDTQYF.

The chain uses TRBV5-1 and TRBJ1-2; 7 nucleotides match TRBD1. This CDR3 spans 13 amino acids. Germline CDR1 and CDR2: SGHRS and YFSETQ. V lost 5 bases to trimming and J lost 2 bases; unmatched junction nucleotides: 3. CDR3 DNA: TGCGCCAGCAGTCAGGGACAGAACTATGGCTACACCTTC. Translating it yields CASSQGQNYGYTF.

This chain uses TRBV7-3 with TRBJ2-3; perhaps TRBD2 as D (6 bases). CDR1 SGHTA and CDR2 FQGTGA come from the germline V gene. The CDR3 contains 14 residues. Trimming took 0 bases from V and 8 from J, leaving 12 bases between them. The CDR3 sequence is CASSLTREMGTQYF. For the CDR3, the DNA is TGTGCCAGCAGCTTAACCCGGGAGATGGGTACGCAGTATTTT.

CDR3 in amino acids: CASSQDLQSRTQYF. The CDR3 DNA is TGTGCCAGCAGCCAAGATCTCCAGTCACGGACCCAGTACTTC. The chain uses TRBV14 and TRBJ2-5, with D uncertain. This CDR3 has 14 residues. V lost 0 bases to trimming and J lost 7 bases, with 12 bases between them. Germline assignment: CDR1 SGHDN and CDR2 FVKESK.

The chain links TRBV5-6 to TRBJ2-5; weak D call: TRBD1 (5 bases). V was trimmed by 0 bases and J by 5 bases, leaving 14 bases between them. CDR1 and CDR2 (germline): SGHDT, YYEEEE. This CDR3 has 15 amino acids. This CDR3 is CASSLARQGWETQYF. In DNA, the CDR3 is TGTGCCAGCAGCTTGGCCAGGCAGGGCTGGGAGACCCAGTACTTC. The full variable domain, rest sourced from reference TRBV5-6 and TRBJ2-5, is DAGVTQSPTHLIKTRGQQVTLRCSPKSGHDTVSWYQQALGQGPQFIFQYYEEEERQRGNFPDRFSGHQFPNYSSELNVNALLLGDSALYLCASSLARQGWETQYFGPGTRLLVL.

The chain links TRBV29-1 to TRBJ2-1, with TRBD2 as a possible D gene (6 bases). V was cut by 6 bases and J by 0 bases, with 12 bases left in between. Germline loops: CDR1 SQVTM, CDR2 ANQGSEA. This CDR3 is built from 14 residues. The CDR3, as DNA: TGCAGCGTCCGAACTAGCTCCTCCTACAATGAGCAGTTCTTC. Translating gives CSVRTSSSYNEQFF.

The CDR3 nucleotides read TGTGCCAGTAGTCTCCAATACTATACCGGGGAGCTGTTTTTT. This translates into CASSLQYYTGELFF. V gene TRBV19 combines with J gene TRBJ2-2; D not certain. Germline lookup yields CDR1 LNHDA and CDR2 SQIVND (reference sequence). This CDR3 spans 14 amino acids. The V end was cut by 5 bases, the J end by 5 bases, with 12 bases between.

The chain carries TRBV18 and TRBJ2-1; no firm D call. Trimming removed 1 base at V and 9 bases at J, with 10 bases between. CDR3 size: 13 residues. The germline V gene encodes CDR1 KGHSH and CDR2 LQKENI. The CDR3 DNA reads TGTGCCAGCTCACCACGTACTGGTTTTGAGCAGTTCTTC. This translates into CASSPRTGFEQFF.

The chain carries TRBV5-1 and TRBJ2-7; TRBD2 matches 9 bases. The CDR3 has 20 amino acids. V was pared by 1 base and J by 1 base, with 18 bases of the junction left unmatched. Germline V gene data show CDR1 as SGHRS and CDR2 as YFSETQ. The CDR3 bases are TGCGCCAGCAGCTTGAATAGACCGGCAACTAGCGGGCCCTCTTCCTACGAGCAGTACTTC. Translating it yields CASSLNRPATSGPSSYEQYF. The whole variable domain, remainder taken from reference TRBV5-1 and TRBJ2-7, is KAGVTQTPRYLIKTRGQQVTLSCSPISGHRSVSWYQQTPGQGLQFLFEYFSETQRNKGNFPGRFSGRQFSNSRSEMNVSTLELGDSALYLCASSLNRPATSGPSSYEQYFGPGTRLTVT.